These 21 T cell receptor beta chains were sequenced from one sample in a study of blood T cell repertoires in COVID-19. The assay was immunoSEQ multiplex PCR, and TCRdb's table has in-frame clones only and misses some. The repertoire consists of just over 250,000 clones, with about 91% occurring once and the leading ten covering just over 2.5%. Sequencing input: peripheral blood. The receptor set was obtained from a person in their late teens or twenties with COVID-19, enrolled during active disease.

This chain links TRBV28 with TRBJ1-1; 7 nucleotides match TRBD1. There are 14 residues in the CDR3. Germline V gene sequence: CDR1 MDHEN, CDR2 SYDVKM. The junction had 4 bases not matched to a gene; V was cut back by 6 bases and J by 0 bases. CDR3 DNA sequence: TGTGCCAGCAGCCTGGGACAGCTGAACACTGAAGCTTTCTTT. Amino acid sequence: CASSLGQLNTEAFF.

The genes are TRBV9 and TRBJ2-5; TRBD2 matches 11 bases. The CDR3 extends over 17 amino acids. Trimming removed 1 base from V and 5 bases from J; junction bases left unmatched: 10. Germline V gene sequence: CDR1 SGDLS, CDR2 YYNGEE. CDR3 loop: CASSVRASGRFIETQYF. The CDR3 nucleotides read TGTGCCAGCAGCGTAAGGGCTAGCGGGAGGTTCATTGAGACCCAGTACTTC.

In DNA, the CDR3 is TGTGCCAGCAGCTTGGGGGGGACTCCGTTAAATCAGCCCCAGCATTTT. It yields the protein CASSLGGTPLNQPQHF. The J gene is TRBJ1-5, the V gene TRBV5-6, with D perhaps TRBD1 (5 bases). The CDR3 length is 16 residues. V lost 0 bases and J lost 4, with 14 bases in between. Looked up from germline, CDR1 is SGHDT and CDR2 is YYEEEE.

The chain links TRBV15 to TRBJ2-1, with 16 bases aligning to TRBD2. Germline V gives CDR1 LNHNV, CDR2 YYDKDF (reference sequence). This CDR3 contains 19 residues. V lost 3 bases to trimming and J lost 8 bases; unmatched junction nucleotides: 13. The CDR3 sequence is CATSRPGLAGGGVLDEQFF. The CDR3 DNA is TGTGCCACCAGCAGGCCGGGACTAGCGGGAGGGGGAGTTTTGGATGAGCAGTTCTTC.

The rearrangement joins TRBV3-1 (or the pseudogene TRBV3-2) to TRBJ2-1, with a possible D match to TRBD1 (6 bases). Trimming cost V 1 base and J 0 bases, with 13 bases left between them. The CDR3 has 17 residues. CDR1 and CDR2 from the germline V gene are LGHDT and YNNKEL (reference sequence). The CDR3 DNA reads as TGTGCCAGCAGCCAAGGAGGGGGTCCGGGCTCCTACAATGAGCAGTTCTTC. Its protein is CASSQGGGPGSYNEQFF.

The chain combines TRBV6-1 with TRBJ2-1; 7 bases line up with TRBD2. J lost 2 bases, V lost 3 bases, and 4 bases had no gene match. The V gene's germline CDR1 is MNHNS and CDR2 SASEGT. The CDR3 runs to 15 residues. The CDR3 protein is CASSDRGDPYNEQFF. Written as DNA, the CDR3 is TGTGCCAGCAGTGATCGGGGGGACCCCTACAATGAGCAGTTCTTC.

The rearrangement joins TRBV9 to TRBJ2-2; D is perhaps TRBD1 (5 bases). V was pared by 2 bases and J by 5 bases, with 13 bases between. The CDR3 totals 15 residues. The germline V gene encodes CDR1 SGDLS and CDR2 YYNGEE. The CDR3 loop is CASSVGKGWTGELFF. The CDR3 bases are TGTGCCAGCAGCGTTGGCAAGGGGTGGACCGGGGAGCTGTTTTTT.

V is TRBV2 and J is TRBJ1-1, with D hard to call. Looked up from germline, CDR1 is SNHLY and CDR2 is FYNNEI. The V gene lost 6 bases and the J gene lost 5 bases, with 16 bases spanning the gap. This CDR3 has 14 amino acids. The CDR3 sequence: CASRVQTRETEAFF. CDR3 bases: TGTGCCAGCAGGGTACAGACTAGGGAAACTGAAGCTTTCTTT.

The rearrangement joins TRBV5-1 to TRBJ2-5; unclear D gene. Between the trimmed V and J ends, which lost 3 bases and 2 bases, there was a span of 8 bases. CDR3 size: 13 residues. Germline CDR1 and CDR2: SGHRS and YFSETQ. The CDR3 DNA sequence: TGCGCCAGCAGCTCGACAACTCAAGAGACCCAGTACTTC. As protein: CASSSTTQETQYF.

The chain is built from TRBV6-2 or TRBV6-3 and TRBJ2-7, with a tentative D call TRBD2 (5 bases). Trimming left V 6 bases short and J 2 bases short, with 14 bases between. Germline values: CDR1 MNHEY, CDR2 SVGEGT. This CDR3 comprises 14 residues. CDR3 sequence (DNA): TGTGCCAGCAGCCCCAAGAGGGTTACCTACGAGCAGTACTTC. This encodes CASSPKRVTYEQYF.

This clone occurred once. V gene TRBV9 combines with J gene TRBJ2-1, with 8 bases aligning to TRBD2. Germline V lookup: CDR1 SGDLS, CDR2 YYNGEE. V lost 0 bases and J lost 7; bases outside the gene matches: 6. There are 15 residues in the CDR3. CDR3 amino acids: CASSVVAGNQNEQFF. The DNA for the CDR3 is TGTGCCAGCAGCGTAGTAGCGGGAAACCAGAATGAGCAGTTCTTC.

The chain joins TRBV10-2 to TRBJ2-1, with a tentative D call TRBD1 (6 bases). Germline CDR1 and CDR2: WSHSY and SAAADI. V was shortened by 7 bases and J by 9 bases, with 16 bases between the two germline ends. The CDR3 spans 13 residues. The CDR3 is CASTFTGRGEQFF. The CDR3 bases are TGCGCCAGCACCTTTACAGGGAGAGGTGAGCAGTTCTTC.

This rearrangement joins TRBV5-6 to TRBJ2-7; D uncertain. The germline V gene has CDR1 SGHDT and CDR2 YYEEEE. The CDR3 consists of 14 residues. V lost 0 bases and J lost 0, with 7 bases in between. The CDR3 sequence: CASSLVLSSYEQYF. CDR3 in DNA: TGTGCCAGCAGCTTGGTGTTGAGCTCCTACGAGCAGTACTTC.

This clone has only one observation. J is TRBJ2-5 and V is TRBV19; the match to TRBD2 covers 14 bases. After removal of 7 bases from V and 5 bases from J, the junction contained 12 bases not matched to a gene. This CDR3 region has 17 residues. The germline V gene has CDR1 LNHDA and CDR2 SQIVND (reference sequence). The CDR3 here is CASKATSGRGRRETQYF. CDR3 bases: TGTGCCAGTAAGGCGACTAGCGGGAGGGGAAGACGGGAGACCCAGTACTTC.

The rearrangement uses TRBV9 and TRBJ2-1; 7 positions agree with TRBD2. Germline assignment: CDR1 SGDLS and CDR2 YYNGEE. The CDR3 is 15 residues long. The J segment lost 5 bases and the V segment lost 3 bases, leaving 8 bases of the junction unmatched. This CDR3 is CASSAGGGSHNEQFF. The CDR3 nucleotides read TGTGCCAGCAGCGCCGGCGGGGGAAGTCACAATGAGCAGTTCTTC.

The chain couples TRBV18 to TRBJ2-3, with D possibly being TRBD2 (6 bases). V lost 6 bases and J lost 2, with 18 bases in between. Per the germline V gene, CDR1 is KGHSH and CDR2 is LQKENI. This CDR3 region has 16 residues. The CDR3 bases are TGTGCCAGCTCGGGACCCGGGACTCTCAACACAGATACGCAGTATTTT. Its protein product is CASSGPGTLNTDTQYF.

The V and J genes are TRBV2 and TRBJ1-5, with unresolved D. Germline values: CDR1 SNHLY, CDR2 FYNNEI. The CDR3 runs to 12 residues. The V and J ends lost 4 bases and 7 bases respectively, with 8 bases between them. The chain's CDR3 is CASSAGRQPQHF. CDR3 sequence (DNA): TGTGCCAGCAGTGCGGGGAGGCAGCCCCAGCATTTT.

The chain carries TRBV7-6 and TRBJ2-7, with 8 positions matching TRBD1. The germline V gene has CDR1 SGHVS and CDR2 FNYEAQ. This CDR3 contains 15 residues. With V trimmed by 1 base and J by 0 bases, 2 bases remained unmatched. The CDR3 coding sequence is TGTGCCAGCAGCTTAGGGACAGGGCCCTCCTACGAGCAGTACTTC. As protein: CASSLGTGPSYEQYF.

The V gene is TRBV7-9, the J gene TRBJ1-2; unclear D gene. This CDR3 has 14 residues. In germline, CDR1 is SEHNR, CDR2 FQNEAQ (reference sequence). Trimming removed 3 bases at V and 8 bases at J, with 16 bases between. The CDR3 is CASSFTGGKEGYTF. The DNA of the CDR3 is TGTGCCAGCAGCTTTACCGGCGGGAAGGAGGGCTACACCTTC.

This clone occurred once. This chain links TRBV7-8 with TRBJ2-2, with 8 bases that match TRBD1. Germline values: CDR1 SGHVS, CDR2 FQNEAQ. The CDR3 consists of 15 residues. The V and J ends lost 1 base and 6 bases, in that order; junction bases with no gene match: 4. The CDR3 DNA follows: TGTGCCAGCAGCTTAGAAGTACAGGGGGCCGGGGAGCTGTTTTTT. As protein: CASSLEVQGAGELFF.

This chain links TRBV12-3 or TRBV12-4 with TRBJ1-2, with a weak D call TRBD1 (5 bases). This CDR3 is 13 amino acids long. Trimming cost V 1 base and J 2 bases, with 5 bases left between them. The CDR3 DNA reads as TGTGCCAGCAGTTTAGGACAGAACTATGGCTACACCTTC. As protein: CASSLGQNYGYTF.